The 13 T cell receptor beta chains below all came from one sample that was sequenced in a study of blood T cell repertoires in COVID-19. Sequencing used immunoSEQ multiplex PCR; TCRdb keeps in-frame clones, though not all of them. The sample includes under 130,000 clones, approximately 80% of them seen just once. The sample comprised peripheral blood. The receptors were gathered from an older man with acute or convalescent COVID-19.

This chain connects TRBV18 to TRBJ1-5; a possible D gene is TRBD1 (6 bases). Germline CDR1 and CDR2: KGHSH and LQKENI. CDR3 length equals 16 residues. Between the trimmed V and J ends, which lost 2 bases and 2 bases, there was a span of 13 bases. The CDR3 DNA reads as TGTGCCAGCTCACCATACCCCCGGACAGGCAATCAGCCCCAGCATTTT. Amino acids: CASSPYPRTGNQPQHF.

The chain uses TRBV11-2 and TRBJ2-2, with 11 bases identical to TRBD2. There are 17 residues in the CDR3. Per the germline V gene, CDR1 is SGHAT and CDR2 is FQNNGV. V trimming: 2 bases; J trimming: 4 bases; junction bases outside the gene matches: 6. CDR3 amino acids: CASSLYPGLAGTGELFF. CDR3 in DNA: TGTGCCAGCAGCTTATACCCTGGACTAGCGGGCACCGGGGAGCTGTTTTTT.

The chain links TRBV3-1 (or the pseudogene TRBV3-2) to TRBJ2-2, with a tentative D call TRBD2 (6 bases). Germline CDR1 reads LGHDT; CDR2 reads YNNKEL (reference sequence). V lost 1 base, J lost 1 base, and 10 bases lay in between. This CDR3 is built from 16 residues. The CDR3 region is CASSQGAGRNTGELFF. CDR3 bases: TGTGCCAGCAGCCAAGGGGCGGGGAGGAACACCGGGGAGCTGTTTTTT.

J is TRBJ1-6 and V is TRBV5-1; 8 nucleotides line up with TRBD1. V gave up 4 bases and J gave up 9 bases; unmatched junction bases: 6. Germline V gives CDR1 SGHRS, CDR2 YFSETQ. This CDR3 comprises 14 residues. The CDR3 is CASSLQGAPSPLHF. The DNA of the CDR3 is TGCGCCAGCAGCCTTCAGGGGGCACCTTCACCCCTCCACTTT.

The chain links TRBV4-3 to TRBJ2-7; possibly TRBD2 for D (5 bases). The length of the CDR3 is 16 residues. Trimming left V 3 bases short and J 2 bases short, with 17 bases between. In germline, CDR1 is LGHNA, CDR2 YSLEER. CDR3 residues: CASSQAAAGPPYEQYF. The DNA for the CDR3 is TGCGCCAGCAGCCAGGCAGCGGCGGGCCCACCCTACGAGCAGTACTTC.

In this sample, this clone turned up a few times. The chain uses TRBV3-1 (or the pseudogene TRBV3-2) and TRBJ1-6; D ambiguous. Germline lookup yields CDR1 LGHDT and CDR2 YNNKEL (reference sequence). Trimming stripped 4 bases from V and 7 bases from J, with 5 bases between. CDR3 length equals 12 residues. The CDR3: CASSLQNSPLHF. As DNA, the CDR3 is TGTGCCAGCAGCCTCCAGAATTCACCCCTCCACTTT.

This sequence joins TRBV16 and TRBJ1-1; a possible D gene is TRBD1 (5 bases). There are 13 residues in the CDR3. V was cut by 4 bases and J by 1 base, with 7 bases left in between. The V gene's germline CDR1 is KGHSY and CDR2 FQNENV. This CDR3 reads CASSLTENTEAFF. Written as DNA, the CDR3 is TGTGCCAGCAGCCTGACAGAGAACACTGAAGCTTTCTTT.

The chain is built from TRBV28 and TRBJ1-2; 12 bases are shared with TRBD1. The CDR3 is made up of 17 amino acids. CDR1 is MDHEN, CDR2 SYDVKM, per germline. Trimming took 4 bases from V and 7 from J; bases not matched to a gene: 13. CDR3 sequence (DNA): TGTGCCAGCAGTTCCACCGGGACAGGGGGCTTTGGGACTGGCTACACCTTC. Amino acid sequence: CASSSTGTGGFGTGYTF.

This sequence joins TRBV2 and TRBJ1-4, with 8 bases matching TRBD1. V trimming: 5 bases; J trimming: 9 bases; junction bases outside the gene matches: 5. From germline, CDR1 is SNHLY and CDR2 FYNNEI. CDR3 length equals 13 residues. The CDR3 nucleotides read TGTGCCAGCAGTTATACAGGGGGACAAAAACTGTTTTTT. Its protein product is CASSYTGGQKLFF.

The chain uses TRBV6-1 and TRBJ1-2; D perhaps matches TRBD1 (5 bases). The CDR3 totals 13 residues. Germline CDR1 reads MNHNS; CDR2 reads SASEGT. With 2 bases removed from V and 5 bases from J, the gap between germline ends came to 9 bases. Written as DNA, the CDR3 is TGTGCCAGCAGTGAAATGCGACAGTATGGCTACACCTTC. Translated: CASSEMRQYGYTF.

The V gene is TRBV6-6, the J gene TRBJ1-5, with D possibly matching TRBD1 (5 bases). The CDR3 is 20 residues long. V was shortened by 5 bases and J by 3 bases, with 29 bases between the two germline ends. Germline loops: CDR1 MNHNY, CDR2 SVGAGI (reference sequence). CDR3 sequence (DNA): TGTGCCAGCAGTCTGGGTCGGCGCGCCGGGGCGGGGCAGAACAATCAGCCCCAGCATTTT. Residues: CASSLGRRAGAGQNNQPQHF.

This clone occurred once. An end of the junction differs from the germline gene, which may be a read error. The chain joins TRBV4-1 to TRBJ2-2; perhaps TRBD1 as D (6 bases). CDR1 and CDR2 (germline): MGHRA, YSYEKL. CDR3 size: 16 residues. The CDR3 loop reads CASRQVRGPNTGELFF. The CDR3 DNA reads TGCGCCAGCAGACAAGTCAGGGGACCGAACACCGGGGAGCTGTTTTTT.

The genes are TRBV11-1 and TRBJ2-7; D ambiguous. The V end was cut by 5 bases, the J end by 3 bases, with 11 bases between. The CDR3 consists of 13 residues. Germline lookup yields CDR1 SGHAT and CDR2 FQDESV (reference sequence). The CDR3 DNA reads as TGTGCCAGCAGCCGCGACTTGGTCTACGAGCAGTACTTC. It translates to CASSRDLVYEQYF. Variable domain in full (rest from reference TRBV11-1 and TRBJ2-7): EAEVAQSPRYKITEKSQAVAFWCDPISGHATLYWYRQILGQGPELLVQFQDESVVDDSQLPKDRFSAERLKGVDSTLKIQPAELGDSAMYLCASSRDLVYEQYFGPGTRLTVT.